What follows are 22 T cell receptor beta chains derived from one specimen sequenced in a study of blood T cell repertoires in COVID-19 (dated by TCRdb to between 2020 and 2021). Libraries were constructed by the immunoSEQ multiplex PCR assay. TCRdb took this table from immuneACCESS and kept in-frame rearrangements with V and J called. Such tables lack part of the clones; where checked against another copy, unresolved V genes explain under half of the gap, and the rest is unexplained. The sample data list 150,000 to 200,000 clones, and about four fifths of these were observed just once. The top ten clonotypes cover roughly 13% of the sample. Sequencing was done on a sample of peripheral blood. Receptors originate from a man in his 70s who had recovered from COVID-19.

V gene TRBV6-2 or TRBV6-3 combines with J gene TRBJ2-5; 11 bases fit TRBD2. Germline V gene lookup returns CDR1 MNHEY and CDR2 SVGEGT. CDR3 length: 14 residues. With 4 bases clipped from V and 6 bases from J, the junction kept 4 bases outside the gene matches. The CDR3 bases are TGTGCCAGCAGTTGGACTAGCGGGTTAAAGACCCAGTACTTC. As protein: CASSWTSGLKTQYF.

The rearrangement uses TRBV2 and TRBJ2-1; TRBD2 matches 9 bases. CDR1 is SNHLY, CDR2 FYNNEI, per germline. CDR3 size: 19 residues. After removal of 2 bases from V and 9 bases from J, the junction contained 20 bases not matched to a gene. Written as DNA, the CDR3 is TGTGCCAGCAGTGAACAGGGGGTCCCCGTTAGCGGGAGTAGTGGTGAGCAGTTCTTC. This translates into CASSEQGVPVSGSSGEQFF. Full variable domain (outside the CDR3, taken from reference TRBV2 and TRBJ2-1): EPEVTQTPSHQVTQMGQEVILRCVPISNHLYFYWYRQILGQKVEFLVSFYNNEISEKSEIFDDQFSVERPDGSNFTLKIRSTKLEDSAMYFCASSEQGVPVSGSSGEQFFGPGTRLTVL.

V gene TRBV7-9 combines with J gene TRBJ2-1, with D possibly TRBD2 on 5 matching bases. Germline assignment: CDR1 SEHNR and CDR2 FQNEAQ (reference sequence). The V end was cut by 7 bases, the J end by 0 bases, with 16 bases between. This CDR3 contains 16 residues. The CDR3 loop reads CASILEGGSSYNEQFF. Here the CDR3 DNA reads TGTGCCAGCATCCTAGAGGGCGGAAGCTCCTACAATGAGCAGTTCTTC. Full variable domain (outside the CDR3, taken from reference TRBV7-9 and TRBJ2-1): DTGVSQNPRHKITKRGQNVTFRCDPISEHNRLYWYRQTLGQGPEFLTYFQNEAQLEKSRLLSDRFSAERPKGSFSTLEIQRTEQGDSAMYLCASILEGGSSYNEQFFGPGTRLTVL.

A note on this clone: Mismatch with germline at one junction end may stem from a read error. The rearrangement joins TRBV6-5 to TRBJ2-6; 7 nucleotides align to TRBD2. This CDR3 has 12 amino acids. The germline CDR1 and CDR2 sequences are MNHEY and SVGAGI. This CDR3 reads CASKGGVNVLTF. The CDR3 nucleotides are TGTGCCAGCAAGGGAGGGGTCAACGTCCTGACTTTC.

This chain connects TRBV18 to TRBJ2-2, with D possibly TRBD2 on 6 matching bases. V shed 3 bases and J shed 1 base, with 15 bases lying between them. Germline assignment: CDR1 KGHSH and CDR2 LQKENI. The CDR3 has 17 amino acids. CDR3 in DNA: TGTGCCAGCTCACCGGGCCGGGAGAGCGAGAACACCGGGGAGCTGTTTTTT. It translates to CASSPGRESENTGELFF.

This clone was observed a handful of times. This rearrangement joins TRBV9 to TRBJ2-2, with 10 bases that match TRBD1. The CDR3 has 18 residues. V lost 0 bases, J lost 3 bases, and 8 bases stayed unmatched. Germline lookup yields CDR1 SGDLS and CDR2 YYNGEE. CDR3 nucleotide sequence: TGTGCCAGCAGCGTAGGAAGGGGGGACAGGGGTTACACCGGGGAGCTGTTTTTT. This gives the protein CASSVGRGDRGYTGELFF.

The V gene is TRBV28, the J gene TRBJ1-3; 8 nucleotides align to TRBD1. CDR3 size: 17 residues. J was trimmed by 0 bases and V by 3 bases; bases with no gene match: 7. Germline CDR1 is MDHEN and CDR2 is SYDVKM. CDR3 amino acids: CASSFPGQGISGNTIYF. CDR3 in DNA: TGTGCCAGCAGTTTCCCCGGACAGGGAATCTCTGGAAACACCATATATTTT.

V and J are TRBV11-2 and TRBJ2-3, with TRBD2 identical over 8 bases. The J segment lost 1 base and the V segment lost 5 bases, leaving 5 bases of the junction unmatched. Germline CDR1 and CDR2: SGHAT and FQNNGV. CDR3 length equals 15 residues. The CDR3 spells CASSPQAGGTDTQYF. The CDR3 region has the DNA TGTGCCAGCAGCCCCCAAGCGGGAGGCACAGATACGCAGTATTTT.

The chain carries TRBV5-6 and TRBJ1-1; TRBD1 aligns across 7 bases. Per the germline V gene, CDR1 is SGHDT and CDR2 is YYEEEE. This CDR3 has 16 residues. The J segment lost 5 bases and the V segment lost 1 base, leaving 11 bases of the junction unmatched. The CDR3 DNA follows: TGTGCCAGCAGCTTGCCCGACGGCGTCAGGGGGACTGAAGCTTTCTTT. Translating gives CASSLPDGVRGTEAFF. The variable domain in full, with the rest retrieved from reference TRBV5-6 and TRBJ1-1, is DAGVTQSPTHLIKTRGQQVTLRCSPKSGHDTVSWYQQALGQGPQFIFQYYEEEERQRGNFPDRFSGHQFPNYSSELNVNALLLGDSALYLCASSLPDGVRGTEAFFGQGTRLTVV.

The chain has TRBV6-5 and TRBJ2-2; a possible D gene is TRBD1 (5 bases). The V gene lost 5 bases and the J gene lost 4 bases, with 11 bases spanning the gap. Germline CDR1 MNHEY, CDR2 SVGAGI. The CDR3 has 14 amino acids. The chain's CDR3 is CASSPQTVTGELFF. DNA for the CDR3: TGTGCCAGCAGTCCTCAGACAGTCACCGGGGAGCTGTTTTTT.

This chain joins TRBV28 and TRBJ1-1, with 7 nucleotides matching TRBD1. The CDR3 has 14 amino acids. Trimming removed 8 bases from V and 5 bases from J; junction bases left unmatched: 11. Germline V gene lookup returns CDR1 MDHEN and CDR2 SYDVKM. CDR3 bases: TGTGCCAGCCCCCCCCCAACAGGGGAGACTGAAGCTTTCTTT. Its translation: CASPPPTGETEAFF.

The gene calls are TRBV3-1 (or the pseudogene TRBV3-2) and TRBJ1-4, with 10 bases fitting TRBD1. From germline, CDR1 is LGHDT and CDR2 YNNKEL (reference sequence). The CDR3 contains 16 residues. Losses at the gene ends were 3 bases for V and 7 bases for J; bases not matched to a gene: 8. In DNA form, the CDR3 reads TGTGCCAGCAGCCACCGAGTGGGGACAGGGGTTGAAAAACTGTTTTTT. Protein: CASSHRVGTGVEKLFF.

CDR3 bases: TGTGCCAGCACCCCGGGACTACCAGCCTACGAGCAGTACTTC. The encoded protein is CASTPGLPAYEQYF. This chain joins TRBV5-5 and TRBJ2-7; TRBD2 agrees at 7 bases. This CDR3 is built from 14 residues. Losses at the gene ends were 6 bases for V and 2 bases for J; bases not matched to a gene: 8. The germline V gene has CDR1 SGHKS and CDR2 YYEKEE (reference sequence).

The chain couples TRBV10-3 to TRBJ2-1, with 9 bases identical to TRBD2. The V gene end was trimmed by 6 bases and the J gene end by 7 bases; junction bases not matched to a gene: 7. This CDR3 region has 14 residues. Looked up from germline, CDR1 is ENHRY and CDR2 is SYGVKD. CDR3 residues: CAIREREVGNEQFF. The CDR3 DNA reads as TGTGCCATCAGGGAGCGGGAGGTCGGGAATGAGCAGTTCTTC.

This chain links TRBV5-1 with TRBJ2-1; 10 positions match TRBD2. Per the germline V gene, CDR1 is SGHRS and CDR2 is YFSETQ. With 0 bases clipped from V and 8 bases from J, the junction kept 8 bases outside the gene matches. This CDR3 spans 16 amino acids. The CDR3 region has the DNA TGCGCCAGCAGCTTGGATCTAGCGGGAGTCATTCATGAGCAGTTCTTC. It codes for CASSLDLAGVIHEQFF. The whole variable domain, remainder taken from reference TRBV5-1 and TRBJ2-1, is KAGVTQTPRYLIKTRGQQVTLSCSPISGHRSVSWYQQTPGQGLQFLFEYFSETQRNKGNFPGRFSGRQFSNSRSEMNVSTLELGDSALYLCASSLDLAGVIHEQFFGPGTRLTVL.

This chain uses TRBV5-4 with TRBJ2-4; 9 nucleotides align to TRBD2. The CDR3 contains 14 residues. The J segment lost 8 bases and the V segment lost 0 bases, leaving 3 bases of the junction unmatched. Germline V gives CDR1 SGHNT, CDR2 YYREEE (reference sequence). CDR3 residues: CASSLGGRVDIQYF. CDR3 nucleotide sequence: TGTGCCAGCAGCTTGGGCGGGAGGGTTGACATTCAGTACTTC. The whole variable domain, filled in from reference TRBV5-4 and TRBJ2-4, reads ETGVTQSPTHLIKTRGQQVTLRCSSQSGHNTVSWYQQALGQGPQFIFQYYREEENGRGNFPPRFSGLQFPNYSSELNVNALELDDSALYLCASSLGGRVDIQYFGAGTRLSVL.

In this sample, this clone turned up once. Here the CDR3 reads CASRVGIKALQQDYGYTF. The CDR3 nucleotides are TGTGCCAGTCGAGTAGGAATAAAGGCCTTACAGCAAGACTATGGCTACACCTTC. V usage is TRBV7-6 and J usage is TRBJ1-2; D call uncertain. This CDR3 spans 18 amino acids. CDR1 and CDR2 (germline): SGHVS, FNYEAQ. V lost 9 bases to trimming and J lost 3 bases, with 29 bases between them. Drawing the rest from reference TRBV7-6 and TRBJ1-2, the complete variable domain is GAGVSQSPRYKVTKRGQDVALRCDPISGHVSLYWYRQALGQGPEFLTYFNYEAQQDKSGLPNDRFSAERPEGSISTLTIQRTEQRDSAMYRCASRVGIKALQQDYGYTFGSGTRLTVV.

The chain has TRBV9 and TRBJ1-5; no firm D call. Germline assignment: CDR1 SGDLS and CDR2 YYNGEE. The germline V and J ends were trimmed by 0 bases and 5 bases, with 12 bases remaining between them. This CDR3 spans 15 amino acids. CDR3 nucleotides: TGTGCCAGCAGCGTAGGCGGTTCAGAAGATCAGCCCCAGCATTTT. Amino acids: CASSVGGSEDQPQHF. Based on the CDR3 plus reference TRBV9 and TRBJ1-5, the full variable domain is DSGVTQTPKHLITATGQRVTLRCSPRSGDLSVYWYQQSLDQGLQFLIQYYNGEERAKGNILERFSAQQFPDLHSELNLSSLELGDSALYFCASSVGGSEDQPQHFGDGTRLSIL.

This clone was counted a few times. The sample carries other DNA sequences with the same CDR3. V usage is TRBV5-4 and J usage is TRBJ2-1; 9 bases are shared with TRBD2. The germline V gene has CDR1 SGHNT and CDR2 YYREEE (reference sequence). The junction had 4 bases not matched to a gene; V was cut back by 5 bases and J by 1 base. The CDR3 runs 15 residues. The CDR3 protein is CASSSLAGSYNEQFF. In nucleotides, the CDR3 is TGTGCCAGCAGTTCGCTAGCGGGGTCCTACAATGAGCAGTTCTTC.

The chain is built from TRBV3-1 (or the pseudogene TRBV3-2) and TRBJ2-2; 8 nucleotides line up with TRBD1. V was clipped by 3 bases and J by 0 bases; unmatched bases: 0. Germline V gives CDR1 LGHDT, CDR2 YNNKEL (reference sequence). CDR3 length: 15 amino acids. This chain's CDR3 is CASSQTGANTGELFF. CDR3 DNA sequence: TGTGCCAGCAGCCAGACAGGGGCGAACACCGGGGAGCTGTTTTTT.

The V and J genes are TRBV30 and TRBJ1-6; D possibly corresponds to TRBD1 (5 bases). Germline CDR1 is GTSNPN and CDR2 is SVGIG (reference sequence). The CDR3 totals 12 residues. The V end was cut by 2 bases, the J end by 9 bases, with 8 bases between. Written as DNA, the CDR3 is TGTGCCTGGAGTACAGGAACTTCACCCCTCCACTTT. The encoded protein is CAWSTGTSPLHF.

The chain has TRBV6-1 and TRBJ1-1, with 10 bases that match TRBD1. Germline values: CDR1 MNHNS, CDR2 SASEGT. Trimming removed 1 base from V and 6 bases from J; junction bases left unmatched: 2. The CDR3 contains 14 residues. The CDR3 reads CASSEGQGASEAFF. The DNA for the CDR3 is TGTGCCAGCAGTGAAGGACAGGGGGCTTCTGAAGCTTTCTTT.